This T cell receptor (beta chain) is drawn from a study of CD8 T cells in Susac syndrome. CDR3 size: 13 residues. Germline CDR1 reads LNHDA; CDR2 reads SQIVND (reference sequence). The V end lost 4 bases, the J end lost 4 bases, and 10 bases lay between the germline ends. An amount of RNA that ranged from roughly 0.5 to 1 ug was reverse transcribed with random hexamers. TCR beta CDR3 was amplified by immunoSEQ multiplex PCR. This amplification extended across 54 Vbeta and 13 Jbeta segments. A single record per CDR3 protein comes from TCRdb applying MiXCR to the immunoSEQ multiplex PCR reads. The sample contains about 300,000 distinct CDR3 sequences, 75% to 85% of which appear only once. The CD8+ and CD4+ T cells were negatively isolated, with the TEMRA cells enriched by FACS.

This clonotype was obtained from a human donor with multiple sclerosis. The chain has TRBV19 and TRBJ1-1, with D perhaps TRBD1 (5 bases). Sequenced sample: CD8+ T cells from PBMCs. The CDR3, as DNA: TGTGCCAGTAGTAATCAGGGCGGCACTGAAGCTTTCTTT. Translation: CASSNQGGTEAFF.